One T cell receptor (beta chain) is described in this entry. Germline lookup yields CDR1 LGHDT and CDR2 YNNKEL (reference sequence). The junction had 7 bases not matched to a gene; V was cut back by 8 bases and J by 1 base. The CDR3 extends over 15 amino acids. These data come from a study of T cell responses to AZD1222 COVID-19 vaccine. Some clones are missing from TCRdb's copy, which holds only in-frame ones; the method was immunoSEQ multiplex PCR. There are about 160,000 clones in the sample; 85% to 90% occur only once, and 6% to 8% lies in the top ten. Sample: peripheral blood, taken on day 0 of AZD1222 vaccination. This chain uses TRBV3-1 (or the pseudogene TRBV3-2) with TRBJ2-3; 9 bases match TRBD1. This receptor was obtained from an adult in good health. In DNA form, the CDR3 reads TGTGCCAGCTCCCTTCGGGACAGGGGCACAGATACGCAGTATTTT. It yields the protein CASSLRDRGTDTQYF.